This T cell receptor (beta chain) is drawn from a study of T cell repertoires in cytomegalovirus infection. Study conclusions and caveats: Across the ex vivo response, the dominant clonotypes were HLA-C-restricted CMV-specific TCR beta clonotypes. The cumulative frequency of public TCR beta families identified carriers of CMV plus the relevant HLA.

One entry per CDR3 protein results from TCRdb running MiXCR on the reads. Of 200,000 to 250,000 distinct CDR3 sequences listed, around 6.4% are singletons. This clonotype was counted many times. Its specificity is not known. Germline V gives CDR1 LNHDA, CDR2 SQIVND (reference sequence). J gave up 4 bases and V 7 bases, and 7 bases lay outside the gene matches. The CDR3 length is 15 residues. Specimen: PBMCs. This rearrangement joins TRBV19 to TRBJ1-5; 10 nucleotides line up with TRBD1. The clonotype was recovered from a human donor in good health (CMV status not recorded). Some clones in this sample may be carry-over from other donors' samples. In nucleotides, the CDR3 is TGTGCCAGTACCCCAACGGGACAGGGGAATCAGCCCCAGCATTTT. Translation gives CASTPTGQGNQPQHF.